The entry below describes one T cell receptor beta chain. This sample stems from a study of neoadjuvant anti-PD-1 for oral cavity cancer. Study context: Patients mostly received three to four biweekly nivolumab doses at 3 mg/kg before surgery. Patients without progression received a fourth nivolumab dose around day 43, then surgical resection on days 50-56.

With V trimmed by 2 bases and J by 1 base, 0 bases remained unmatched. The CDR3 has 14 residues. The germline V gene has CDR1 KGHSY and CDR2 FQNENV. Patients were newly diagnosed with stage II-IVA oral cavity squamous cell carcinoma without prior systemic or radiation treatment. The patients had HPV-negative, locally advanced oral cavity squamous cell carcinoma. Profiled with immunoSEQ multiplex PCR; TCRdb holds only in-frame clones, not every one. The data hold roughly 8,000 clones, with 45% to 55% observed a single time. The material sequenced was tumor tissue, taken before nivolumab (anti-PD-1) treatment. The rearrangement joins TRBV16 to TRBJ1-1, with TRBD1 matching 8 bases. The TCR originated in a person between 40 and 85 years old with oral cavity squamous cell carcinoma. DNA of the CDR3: TGTGCCAGCAGCCAACAGGGGGCGAACACTGAAGCTTTCTTT. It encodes CASSQQGANTEAFF.